A single sample gave rise to the 2 T cell receptor beta chains below, sequenced in a study of OX40 agonist ivuxolimab in advanced cancers. Measured with immunoSEQ multiplex PCR; TCRdb has only the in-frame clones, and not every one. The sample consists of roughly 50,000 clones, roughly 87% of them appearing once. The sample in question was CD4+ or CD8+ T cells sorted from blood, obtained in a trial of the OX40 agonist ivuxolimab. The receptor set was obtained from an adult with an advanced solid tumor such as melanoma, head and neck, liver or kidney cancer.

Here the CDR3 DNA reads TGTGCCAGCAGTTTATTTAGCGGGACTCCCACAGATACGCAGTATTTT. Its protein product is CASSLFSGTPTDTQYF. The chain couples TRBV27 to TRBJ2-3; TRBD2 matches at 8 bases. Germline CDR1 MNHEY, CDR2 SMNVEV (reference sequence). The CDR3 totals 16 residues. The trim removed 1 base at V and 2 bases at J, leaving 5 bases unmatched.

The rearrangement uses TRBV5-6 and TRBJ2-7; D unresolved. With 1 base removed from V and 4 bases from J, the gap between germline ends came to 9 bases. Germline assignment: CDR1 SGHDT and CDR2 YYEEEE. The length of the CDR3 is 13 residues. CDR3 coding DNA: TGTGCCAGCAGCTTGACAGACGGGTACGAGCAGTACTTC. Its protein is CASSLTDGYEQYF.